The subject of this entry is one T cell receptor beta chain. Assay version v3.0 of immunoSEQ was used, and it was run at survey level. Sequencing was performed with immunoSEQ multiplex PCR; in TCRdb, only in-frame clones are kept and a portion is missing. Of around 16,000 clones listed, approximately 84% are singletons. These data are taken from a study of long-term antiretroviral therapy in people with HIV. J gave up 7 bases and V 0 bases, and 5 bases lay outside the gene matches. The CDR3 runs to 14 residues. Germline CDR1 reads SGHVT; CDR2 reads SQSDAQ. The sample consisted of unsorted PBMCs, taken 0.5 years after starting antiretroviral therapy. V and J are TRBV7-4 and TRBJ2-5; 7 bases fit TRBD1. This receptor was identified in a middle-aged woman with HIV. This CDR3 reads CASSLADRVRTQYF. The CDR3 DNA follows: TGTGCCAGCAGCTTAGCCGACAGGGTTAGGACCCAGTACTTC. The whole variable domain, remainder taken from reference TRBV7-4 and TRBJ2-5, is GAGVSQSPRYKVAKRGRDVALRCDSISGHVTLYWYRQTLGQGSEVLTYSQSDAQRDKSGRPSGRFSAERPERSVSTLKIQRTEQGDSAVYLCASSLADRVRTQYFGPGTRLLVL.